This TCR beta chain was sequenced in a study of cytomegalovirus exposure and HLA in healthy donors. Study results and caveats: The investigators catalogued 180 or so TCR beta chains as cytomegalovirus-associated. The study found most TCR sequences rare, yet found some public TCRs in many donors.

Comment on this clone: Its specificity is unknown.

Clones were sequenced by immunoSEQ multiplex PCR, and TCRdb holds only the in-frame ones, with some missing. Altogether 300,000 or so clones are present, around 90% being singletons, with the ten largest covering roughly 0.88%. The CDR3 runs 11 residues. CDR1 and CDR2 (germline): DFQATT, SNEGSKA (reference sequence). V was shortened by 6 bases and J by 4 bases, with 9 bases between the two germline ends. What was sequenced was PBMCs. The chain combines TRBV20-1 with TRBJ2-5; tentatively, D is TRBD1 (6 bases). This receptor was identified in a man aged 25-45 years in good health and CMV-seronegative. The CDR3 nucleotides are TGCAGTGCGTACAGGGTAGAGACCCAGTACTTC. It codes for CSAYRVETQYF.